This T cell receptor (beta chain) is from a study of Ad26.COV2.S vaccination and SARS-CoV-2 variants. Whole-study results and caveats: Substantial breadth in spike-specific CD8+ and CD4+ T cell responses was reportedly seen after vaccination. From the TCR breadth and depth analyses, total T cell responses may have been underestimated. Similar non-spike TCR breadth was observed in recipients of vaccine and of placebo.

A note on this clone: What it recognizes is unknown.

TCRdb keeps only in-frame clones here, not all; method: immunoSEQ multiplex PCR. The sample holds roughly 380,000 clones; just over 90% are singletons and the top ten take about 3.8%. This CDR3 is built from 16 residues. Per germline, CDR1 PRHDT and CDR2 FYEKMQ (reference sequence). V lost 0 bases and J lost 2, with 13 bases in between. This sample comprised peripheral blood, obtained after recovery from COVID-19. The TCR comes from a human donor who had recovered from COVID-19. The chain combines TRBV13 with TRBJ1-2; D uncertain. This CDR3 reads CASSLGPQNYNYGYTF. CDR3 coding DNA: TGTGCCAGCAGCTTAGGCCCACAGAACTACAACTATGGCTACACCTTC.